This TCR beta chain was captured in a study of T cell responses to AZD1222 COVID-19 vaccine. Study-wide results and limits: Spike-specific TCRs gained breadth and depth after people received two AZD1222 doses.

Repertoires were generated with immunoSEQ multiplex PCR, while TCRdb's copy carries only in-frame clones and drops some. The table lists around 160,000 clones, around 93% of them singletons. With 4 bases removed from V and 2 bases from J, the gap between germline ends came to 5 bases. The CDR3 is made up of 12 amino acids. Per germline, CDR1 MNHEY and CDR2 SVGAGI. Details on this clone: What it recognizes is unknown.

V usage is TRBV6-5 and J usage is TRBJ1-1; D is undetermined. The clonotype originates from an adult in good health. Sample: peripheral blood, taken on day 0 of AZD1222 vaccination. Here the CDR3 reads CASSSFNTEAFF. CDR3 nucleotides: TGTGCCAGCAGTTCCTTTAACACTGAAGCTTTCTTT.